The next 12 T cell receptor beta chains were all read from a single sample in a study of blood T cell repertoires in COVID-19. TCRdb's table, derived via immunoSEQ multiplex PCR, lists solely in-frame clones and lacks some. The table lists some 250,000 clones, 85% to 90% of them singletons. The source material was PBMCs or T cells enriched from blood (not recorded which). These receptors originate from a woman aged 30 to 39 with acute COVID-19.

The chain joins TRBV7-9 to TRBJ1-5, with 10 bases matching TRBD1. Losses at the gene ends were 5 bases for V and 3 bases for J; bases not matched to a gene: 4. The CDR3 is made up of 15 amino acids. Germline V lookup: CDR1 SEHNR, CDR2 FQNEAQ (reference sequence). This chain's CDR3 is CASSPGTGVNQPQHF. DNA for the CDR3: TGTGCCAGCAGCCCCGGGACAGGGGTCAATCAGCCCCAGCATTTT.

The V call is TRBV27, the J call TRBJ1-1, with 7 nucleotides matching TRBD1. The CDR3 sequence is 16 residues long. Germline V gives CDR1 MNHEY, CDR2 SMNVEV (reference sequence). Trimming cost V 5 bases and J 1 base; bases outside gene matches: 10. DNA for the CDR3: TGTGCCAGCAGTGGGGACAGAAACCTAGGGAACACTGAAGCTTTCTTT. Encoded protein: CASSGDRNLGNTEAFF.

The rearrangement uses TRBV20-1 and TRBJ1-1; D is ambiguous. CDR1 is DFQATT, CDR2 SNEGSKA, per germline (reference sequence). CDR3 size: 11 residues. The V and J ends lost 3 bases and 5 bases respectively, with 7 bases between them. This chain's CDR3 is CSARFLTEAFF. In nucleotides, the CDR3 is TGCAGTGCTAGGTTTTTAACTGAAGCTTTCTTT.

This clone was recorded only once. CDR3 DNA sequence: TGCAGCGCTAAAGGACAGGGTCGCTCCTACGAGCAGTACTTC. Residues: CSAKGQGRSYEQYF. The chain couples TRBV29-1 to TRBJ2-7; 8 bases match TRBD1. The V segment lost 7 bases and the J segment 0 bases; nucleotides outside the gene matches: 8. Germline V gene lookup returns CDR1 SQVTM and CDR2 ANQGSEA. This CDR3 contains 14 residues.

The V gene is TRBV27, the J gene TRBJ1-6; TRBD1 is a possible D gene (6 bases). The germline V and J ends were trimmed by 3 bases and 6 bases, with 24 bases remaining between them. Germline V lookup: CDR1 MNHEY, CDR2 SMNVEV (reference sequence). The CDR3 extends over 19 amino acids. The CDR3 spells CASSFIGQRETPSNSPLHF. CDR3 nucleotides: TGTGCCAGCAGTTTCATCGGACAGCGAGAAACTCCCTCTAATTCACCCCTCCACTTT.

The rearrangement uses TRBV30 and TRBJ1-6; possibly TRBD1 for D (5 bases). The ends were cut back, 4 bases at V and 4 bases at J, with 8 bases in the middle. Germline CDR1 reads GTSNPN; CDR2 reads SVGIG (reference sequence). The CDR3 extends over 13 amino acids. The chain's CDR3 is CAWTEGYNSPLHF. In DNA form, the CDR3 reads TGTGCCTGGACGGAGGGGTATAATTCACCCCTCCACTTT.

J is TRBJ2-1 and V is TRBV2; 7 bases fit TRBD2. Germline CDR1 reads SNHLY; CDR2 reads FYNNEI. V was pared by 6 bases and J by 7 bases, with 6 bases of the junction left unmatched. The CDR3 is 13 amino acids. CDR3 residues: CASRTMGGNEQFF. The DNA of the CDR3 is TGTGCCAGCAGGACAATGGGAGGGAATGAGCAGTTCTTC.

Only one count was recorded for this clone. The chain uses TRBV27 and TRBJ1-1, with a possible D match to TRBD1 (5 bases). The germline V and J ends were trimmed by 3 bases and 4 bases, with 15 bases remaining between them. CDR1 is MNHEY, CDR2 SMNVEV, per germline (reference sequence). CDR3 size: 15 residues. Written as DNA, the CDR3 is TGTGCCAGCAGTTTCGGTGGCAGGGTGACCACTGAAGCTTTCTTT. Protein: CASSFGGRVTTEAFF.

This clone was detected only a few times. The chain joins TRBV2 to TRBJ1-6; D is uncertain. CDR3 length equals 15 residues. V lost 0 bases and J 7 bases, leaving 10 bases between the germline ends. The germline gives CDR1 SNHLY, CDR2 FYNNEI. CDR3 bases: TGTGCCAGCAGTGAAGCTGTACGGGGAAATTCACCCCTCCACTTT. Its translation is CASSEAVRGNSPLHF.

CDR3 loop: CASSLVPAGGLYEQFF. Here the CDR3 DNA reads TGTGCCAGCAGCTTAGTCCCAGCGGGGGGGCTCTATGAGCAGTTCTTC. The V and J genes are TRBV7-9 and TRBJ2-1; 10 bases are a match to TRBD2. With 1 base clipped from V and 8 bases from J, the junction kept 8 bases outside the gene matches. CDR3 length: 16 residues. Per the germline V gene, CDR1 is SEHNR and CDR2 is FQNEAQ (reference sequence). The variable domain in full, with the rest retrieved from reference TRBV7-9 and TRBJ2-1, is DTGVSQNPRHKITKRGQNVTFRCDPISEHNRLYWYRQTLGQGPEFLTYFQNEAQLEKSRLLSDRFSAERPKGSFSTLEIQRTEQGDSAMYLCASSLVPAGGLYEQFFGPGTRLTVL.

The genes are TRBV3-1 (or the pseudogene TRBV3-2) and TRBJ1-4; D uncertain. CDR1 and CDR2 from the germline V gene are LGHDT and YNNKEL (reference sequence). The ends were cut back, 1 base at V and 4 bases at J, with 10 bases in the middle. The CDR3 spans 15 residues. The CDR3, as DNA: TGTGCCAGCAGCCAAGTGCGTAGTGGTAATGAAAAACTGTTTTTT. Protein sequence: CASSQVRSGNEKLFF.

In its sample, this clone was seen once. Other DNA sequences in this specimen translate into the identical CDR3. This rearrangement joins TRBV5-5 to TRBJ1-6; 8 bases are a match to TRBD1. CDR3 length: 14 residues. The J segment lost 6 bases and the V segment lost 4 bases, leaving 3 bases of the junction unmatched. From germline, CDR1 is SGHKS and CDR2 YYEKEE (reference sequence). CDR3 region: CASSADRGNSPLHF. The CDR3 coding sequence is TGTGCCAGCAGCGCCGACAGGGGTAATTCACCCCTCCACTTT.